The T cell receptor beta chain under discussion was sequenced for a study of T cells in Graves' hyperthyroidism and ophthalmopathy. There are a few counts of this clonotype. Antigen: not known. Study-level results: Most thyroid clonotypes expanded above 0.001 appeared in blood too.

Authors of the study amplified TCR beta CDR3 regions from RNA transcripts. An initial round of RT-PCR targeting the TCR CDR3 relied on the HTBI primer set. Each CDR3 protein gets one entry after TCRdb re-called the multiplex PCR reads with MiXCR. The repertoire holds over 700,000 distinct CDR3 sequences, with roughly 37% as singletons. The TCR originated in a man between 18 and 35 years old with Graves' hyperthyroidism. Source material: blood.

This CDR3 reads CSARPWDIEAFF. The CDR3 nucleotides read TGCAGTGCTAGACCTTGGGACATTGAAGCTTTCTTT. The genes are TRBV20-1 and TRBJ1-1; D may be TRBD1 (6 bases). The CDR3 totals 12 residues. Germline V CDR1 and CDR2: DFQATT, SNEGSKA (reference sequence). V was clipped by 2 bases and J by 7 bases, with 11 bases between them.